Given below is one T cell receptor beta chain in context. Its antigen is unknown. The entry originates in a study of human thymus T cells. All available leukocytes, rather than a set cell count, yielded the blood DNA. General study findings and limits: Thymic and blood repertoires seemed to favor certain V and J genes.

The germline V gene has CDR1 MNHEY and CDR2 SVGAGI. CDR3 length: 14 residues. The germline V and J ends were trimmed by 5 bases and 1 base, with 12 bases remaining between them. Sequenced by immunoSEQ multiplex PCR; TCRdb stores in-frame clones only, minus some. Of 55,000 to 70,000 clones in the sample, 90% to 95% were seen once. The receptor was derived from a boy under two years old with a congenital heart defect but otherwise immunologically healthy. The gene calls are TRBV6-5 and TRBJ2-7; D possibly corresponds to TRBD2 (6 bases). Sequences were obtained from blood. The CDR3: CASSEAGRSYEQYF. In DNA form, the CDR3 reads TGTGCCAGCAGTGAGGCGGGAAGATCCTACGAGCAGTACTTC.